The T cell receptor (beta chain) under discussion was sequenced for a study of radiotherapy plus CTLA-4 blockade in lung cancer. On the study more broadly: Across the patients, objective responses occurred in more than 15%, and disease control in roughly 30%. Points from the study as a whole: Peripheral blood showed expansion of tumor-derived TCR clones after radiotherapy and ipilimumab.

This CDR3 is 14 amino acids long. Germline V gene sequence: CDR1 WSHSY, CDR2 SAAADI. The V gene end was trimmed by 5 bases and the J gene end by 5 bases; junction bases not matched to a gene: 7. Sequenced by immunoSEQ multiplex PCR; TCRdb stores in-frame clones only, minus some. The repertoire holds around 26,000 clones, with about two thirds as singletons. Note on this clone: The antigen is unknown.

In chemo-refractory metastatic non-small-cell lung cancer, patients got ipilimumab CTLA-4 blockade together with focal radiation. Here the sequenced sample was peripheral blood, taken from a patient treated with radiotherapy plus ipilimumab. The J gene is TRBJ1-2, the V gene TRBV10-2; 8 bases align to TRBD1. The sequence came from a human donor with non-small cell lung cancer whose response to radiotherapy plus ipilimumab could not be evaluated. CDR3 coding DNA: TGCGCCAGCAGTCCCGGGACAGGACCTTATGGCTACACCTTC. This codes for CASSPGTGPYGYTF.